The subject of this entry is one TCR beta chain. Its antigen is not known. Naive CD4+ T cells were purified with Tregs depleted by CD25. General study findings and limits: Greatest tumor Treg TCR overlap was with tumor naive CD4+ cells.

MiXCR, run by TCRdb on the 5' RACE reads, gives a single entry per CDR3 protein. The top ten clones hold under 2.5% of a sample with about 50,000 distinct CDR3 sequences, more than 25% of them seen once. Germline V gene data show CDR1 as KGHDR and CDR2 as SFDVKD. CDR3 length equals 15 residues. Losses at the gene ends were 4 bases for V and 3 bases for J; bases not matched to a gene: 4. The chain uses TRBV24-1 and TRBJ2-2, with TRBD1 matching 7 bases. What was sequenced was naive CD4+ T cells sorted from blood. Subset: naive CD4+ T cells, CD4+CD45RA+CD25-. This TCR derives from a female donor with breast cancer. The CDR3, as DNA: TGTGCCACCAGTGACCAGGGGGTCGACACCGGGGAGCTGTTTTTT. Protein sequence: CATSDQGVDTGELFF.